These 9 T cell receptor beta chains share one sample of origin, sequenced in a study of T cell changes during pregnancy in multiple sclerosis. TCRdb's table, derived via immunoSEQ multiplex PCR, lists solely in-frame clones and lacks some. Among around 75,000 clones listed, nearly 95% were seen once. Specimen: CD4+ T cells from peripheral blood mononuclear cells, collected after pregnancy. The receptors here all came from a female donor with multiple sclerosis, enrolled in a pregnancy study.

The chain carries TRBV10-3 and TRBJ2-2, with 7 bases matching TRBD1. The germline gives CDR1 ENHRY, CDR2 SYGVKD. Trimming took 8 bases from V and 0 from J; bases not matched to a gene: 6. The CDR3 spans 15 residues. The CDR3 coding sequence is TGTGCCATCCGGGTGGGACAGACGAACACCGGGGAGCTGTTTTTT. As protein: CAIRVGQTNTGELFF.

V gene TRBV7-8 combines with J gene TRBJ2-7; 11 bases are a match to TRBD2. The CDR3 length is 15 residues. CDR1 and CDR2 (germline): SGHVS, FQNEAQ. Germline trimming cut 5 bases from V and 4 bases from J; bases unmatched to any gene: 7. CDR3 sequence: CASSPIAGGPYEQYF. DNA for the CDR3: TGTGCCAGCAGCCCCATAGCGGGAGGGCCGTACGAGCAGTACTTC.

CDR3 coding DNA: TGTGCCAGTAGTATCCCTGTTACGGTTTTCTACGAGCAGTACTTC. Residues: CASSIPVTVFYEQYF. V gene TRBV19 combines with J gene TRBJ2-7; no firm D call. Trimming removed 3 bases from V and 3 bases from J, with 15 bases in between. Per the germline V gene, CDR1 is LNHDA and CDR2 is SQIVND (reference sequence). This CDR3 is built from 15 residues.

The chain links TRBV6-5 to TRBJ2-5, with D perhaps TRBD2 (6 bases). Trimming removed 0 bases at V and 5 bases at J, with 10 bases between. The CDR3 runs 14 residues. Germline V gene lookup returns CDR1 MNHEY and CDR2 SVGAGI. The CDR3 DNA reads TGTGCCAGCAGTTACTCAGGAGGGACGGAGACCCAGTACTTC. This translates into CASSYSGGTETQYF.

The J gene is TRBJ2-3, the V gene TRBV6-1; tentative D call: TRBD2 (5 bases). CDR3 length: 15 residues. With 6 bases removed from V and 3 bases from J, the gap between germline ends came to 16 bases. Germline V lookup: CDR1 MNHNS, CDR2 SASEGT. In nucleotides, the CDR3 is TGTGCCAGCAGCCAATCAGGAGGAGTGACAGATACGCAGTATTTT. Its protein is CASSQSGGVTDTQYF.

The rearrangement links TRBV7-8 to TRBJ2-1; 8 nucleotides line up with TRBD2. The CDR3 covers 16 residues. J lost 9 bases, V lost 1 base, and 11 bases had no gene match. The germline gives CDR1 SGHVS, CDR2 FQNEAQ. CDR3 loop: CASSLGGAGEFFEQFF. As DNA, the CDR3 is TGTGCCAGCAGCTTAGGAGGAGCGGGAGAATTTTTTGAGCAGTTCTTC.

The chain joins TRBV27 to TRBJ2-7; 7 bases agree with TRBD1. With V trimmed by 5 bases and J by 4 bases, 5 bases remained unmatched. Germline V gene data show CDR1 as MNHEY and CDR2 as SMNVEV (reference sequence). The CDR3 spans 13 residues. The CDR3 region is CASSPTGVYEQYF. CDR3 nucleotide sequence: TGTGCCAGCAGTCCCACAGGGGTGTACGAGCAGTACTTC.

This chain uses TRBV6-6 with TRBJ2-3, with TRBD1 matching over 9 bases. The germline V gene encodes CDR1 MNHNY and CDR2 SVGAGI (reference sequence). Trimming took 0 bases from V and 3 from J; bases not matched to a gene: 4. The CDR3 runs to 16 residues. Written as DNA, the CDR3 is TGTGCCAGCAGTTACTCAACAGGGGGCGTAACAGATACGCAGTATTTT. Translation: CASSYSTGGVTDTQYF.

This chain joins TRBV19 and TRBJ1-1; D is undetermined. CDR3 length: 11 residues. Trimming took 7 bases from V and 8 from J, leaving 11 bases between them. Germline loops: CDR1 LNHDA, CDR2 SQIVND (reference sequence). The DNA for the CDR3 is TGTGCCAGTATTACTTGGAGAGAAGCTTTCTTT. Protein: CASITWREAFF.